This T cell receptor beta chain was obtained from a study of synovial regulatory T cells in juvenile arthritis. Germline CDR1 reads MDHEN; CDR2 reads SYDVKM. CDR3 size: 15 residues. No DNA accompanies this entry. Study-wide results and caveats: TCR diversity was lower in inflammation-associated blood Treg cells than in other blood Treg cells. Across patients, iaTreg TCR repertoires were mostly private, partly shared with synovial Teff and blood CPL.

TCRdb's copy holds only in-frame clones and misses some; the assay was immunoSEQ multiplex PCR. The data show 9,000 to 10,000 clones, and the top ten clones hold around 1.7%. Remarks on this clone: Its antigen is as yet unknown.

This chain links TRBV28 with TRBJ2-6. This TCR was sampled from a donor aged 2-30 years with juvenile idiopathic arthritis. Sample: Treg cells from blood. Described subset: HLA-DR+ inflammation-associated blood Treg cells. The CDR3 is CASSLVGSGANVLTF.